Each of the 16 T cell receptor beta chains below was sequenced from the same sample in a study of Tregs in tolerant kidney transplant recipients. The table came from immunoSEQ multiplex PCR; TCRdb's copy has only in-frame clones and leaves some out. The repertoire table contains about 48,000 clones. The sample was CD4+ T cells from blood, taken before the transplant. The receptors originated from a human donor who received a combined kidney and bone marrow transplant.

On this clone: One end of the junction is discordant with germline, which a read error may explain. Read sequence stops 3 residues before the CDR3 end, and the germline J gene provides the missing end. This sequence joins TRBV5-1 and TRBJ2-7; D perhaps matches TRBD2 (6 bases). This CDR3 region has 14 residues. Germline CDR1 is SGHRS and CDR2 is YFSETQ. The CDR3 DNA, read in part, is TGCGCCACCAGCCCGGCTAGCGCTACCTACGAG. Its protein is CATSPASATYE. In full, the CDR3 is CATSPASATYEQYF.

About this clone itself: The CDR3 end lies 3 residues beyond the end of the read and is filled in from the germline J gene. J is TRBJ1-2 and V is TRBV19; weak D call: TRBD1 (5 bases). The CDR3 contains 13 residues. Trimming pared 5 bases from V and 2 bases from J, leaving 9 bases between. Looked up from germline, CDR1 is LNHDA and CDR2 is SQIVND (reference sequence). The sequenced part of the CDR3 DNA is TGTGCCAGTAGTTTTGACAGCAACTATGGC. Its translation: CASSFDSNYG. The complete CDR3 reads CASSFDSNYGYTF. Full variable domain (remainder filled in from reference TRBV19 and TRBJ1-2): DGGITQSPKYLFRKEGQNVTLSCEQNLNHDAMYWYRQDPGQGLRLIYYSQIVNDFQKGDIAEGYSVSREKKESFPLTVTSAQKNPTAFYLCASSFDSNYGYTFGSGTRLTVV.

With respect to this clone: Read data end 3 residues before the CDR3 end; the end is taken from the germline J gene. The chain combines TRBV6-2 or TRBV6-3 with TRBJ2-1; 8 positions agree with TRBD1. The CDR3 runs 14 residues. Losses at the gene ends were 7 bases for V and 7 bases for J; bases not matched to a gene: 9. Germline V gene lookup returns CDR1 MNHEY and CDR2 SVGEGT. The part of the CDR3 DNA that was read is TGTGCCAGCACGGGCAGGGGGCGAGTAAATGAG. Amino acid sequence: CASTGRGRVNE. The entire CDR3 protein is CASTGRGRVNEQFF.

As to this clone: The sequence runs out 3 residues before the end of the CDR3; the remainder is reconstructed from the germline J gene. The chain employs TRBV11-2 and TRBJ2-1; 12 positions match TRBD2. The J segment lost 7 bases and the V segment lost 4 bases, leaving 5 bases of the junction unmatched. The CDR3 runs 15 residues. Per germline, CDR1 SGHAT and CDR2 FQNNGV. The CDR3: CASSSTSGRRNEQFF. CDR3 bases read: TGTGCCAGCAGCTCCACTAGCGGGAGGCGGAATGAG.

A word on this clone: The read ends 3 residues before the CDR3 terminus; that terminus is restored from the germline J gene. V is TRBV10-3 and J is TRBJ1-6; 8 nucleotides match TRBD1. V was pared by 3 bases and J by 7 bases, with 5 bases of the junction left unmatched. The CDR3 consists of 15 residues. CDR1 is ENHRY and CDR2 is SYGVKD in the germline V gene. The part of the CDR3 DNA that was read is TGTGCCATCAGTGATAGGGACAGGAGAAATTCACCC. As protein: CAISDRDRRNSP. From start to end, the CDR3 is CAISDRDRRNSPLHF.

Worth noting for this clone: Read coverage stops 3 residues before the CDR3 terminus; the germline J gene supplies the remainder. This chain connects TRBV18 to TRBJ1-1; possible D gene TRBD1, 5 bases. This CDR3 is 15 amino acids long. V dropped 3 bases and J dropped 0 bases, with 11 bases sitting between them. In germline, CDR1 is KGHSH, CDR2 LQKENI. The CDR3 sequence is CASSPVGALNTEAFF. The sequenced CDR3 bases are TGTGCCAGCTCACCGGTAGGGGCATTGAACACTGAA.

Comments on this clone: The read ends 3 residues shy of where the CDR3 ends; the end is completed using the germline J gene. The chain uses TRBV4-2 and TRBJ1-1, with D perhaps TRBD1 (5 bases). V was trimmed by 1 base and J by 1 base, leaving 19 bases between them. Germline V gene data show CDR1 as LGHNA and CDR2 as YNFKEQ. The CDR3 is 18 amino acids. CDR3 region: CASSQVGPLGAENTEAFF. The CDR3 bases that were read are TGTGCCAGCAGCCAAGTGGGGCCGTTAGGGGCGGAGAACACTGAA.

Remarks on this clone: The CDR3 end lies 3 residues beyond the end of the read and is filled in from the germline J gene. The chain couples TRBV29-1 to TRBJ2-3; 14 nucleotides agree with TRBD2. V lost 4 bases to trimming and J lost 3 bases; unmatched junction nucleotides: 0. Germline V lookup: CDR1 SQVTM, CDR2 ANQGSEA. The CDR3 totals 14 residues. Partial CDR3 DNA: TGCAGCGTTGGGACTAGCGGGAGGACAGATACG. This codes for CSVGTSGRTDT. In full, the CDR3 is CSVGTSGRTDTQYF.

A word on this clone: The DNA ends 3 residues before the CDR3 does, and the rest of the CDR3 is filled in from the germline J gene. V and J are TRBV7-9 and TRBJ2-2; TRBD2 matches 8 bases. Germline CDR1 SEHNR, CDR2 FQNEAQ (reference sequence). V lost 6 bases to trimming and J lost 2 bases; unmatched junction nucleotides: 5. The CDR3 has 15 amino acids. CDR3 DNA, as far as it was read: TGTGCCAGCAGTTTTAGCGGGGATAACACCGGGGAG. Translating it yields CASSFSGDNTGE. The full CDR3 sequence reads CASSFSGDNTGELFF.

In regard to this clone: Read data end 3 residues before the CDR3 end; the end is taken from the germline J gene. V gene TRBV7-8 combines with J gene TRBJ1-5; no firm D call. The germline gives CDR1 SGHVS, CDR2 FQNEAQ. The length of the CDR3 is 12 residues. V was cut by 4 bases and J by 7 bases, with 8 bases left in between. CDR3 DNA (partial): TGTGCCAGCAGCTCACAAGGGCAGCCC. Translated, it gives CASSSQGQP. The full-length CDR3 reads as CASSSQGQPQHF.

A remark on this clone: The read is 3 residues too short to cover the CDR3 end, so that end is filled in from the germline J gene. J is TRBJ2-3 and V is TRBV20-1; the match to TRBD2 covers 11 bases. CDR1 and CDR2 from the germline V gene are DFQATT and SNEGSKA (reference sequence). J was trimmed by 6 bases and V by 6 bases; bases with no gene match: 11. CDR3 length: 15 amino acids. The CDR3 DNA, read in part, is TGCAGTGCACAAAGTACTAGCGGGAGCCATGATACG. It codes for CSAQSTSGSHDT. The whole CDR3 is CSAQSTSGSHDTQYF.

As for this clone: From the germline J gene comes the end of the CDR3, since the read stops 3 residues before it. V is TRBV2 and J is TRBJ1-2; D is perhaps TRBD1 (6 bases). Germline V gene sequence: CDR1 SNHLY, CDR2 FYNNEI. There are 14 residues in the CDR3. The CDR3 region is CASSEKAGEGGYTF. The part of the CDR3 DNA that was read is TGTGCCAGCAGTGAAAAGGCAGGGGAGGGGGGC.

The CDR3 sequence: CASSLDLIRPAGGLVYEQYF. The part of the CDR3 DNA that was read is TGCGCCAGCAGCTTGGACCTCATCCGCCCGGCGGGAGGACTGGTCTACGAG. The rearrangement links TRBV5-1 to TRBJ2-7; 8 bases map to TRBD2. The read finishes 3 residues shy of the CDR3 end, and the germline J gene is used to complete it. Germline V gene sequence: CDR1 SGHRS, CDR2 YFSETQ. The CDR3 is 20 residues long. V trimming: 0 bases; J trimming: 3 bases; junction bases outside the gene matches: 20. Full variable domain (remainder filled in from reference TRBV5-1 and TRBJ2-7): KAGVTQTPRYLIKTRGQQVTLSCSPISGHRSVSWYQQTPGQGLQFLFEYFSETQRNKGNFPGRFSGRQFSNSRSEMNVSTLELGDSALYLCASSLDLIRPAGGLVYEQYFGPGTRLTVT.

Note on this clone: The read gets to within 3 residues of the CDR3 end, and the germline J gene fills in the rest. The chain combines TRBV11-2 with TRBJ2-1; TRBD2 matches at 8 bases. CDR1 is SGHAT, CDR2 FQNNGV, per germline. The CDR3 has 12 residues. Germline trimming cut 7 bases from V and 6 bases from J; bases unmatched to any gene: 2. Incomplete CDR3 DNA: TGTGCCAGCACCACTAGCGGCAATGAG. Amino acids: CASTTSGNE. The complete CDR3 protein is CASTTSGNEQFF. The full variable domain, rest sourced from reference TRBV11-2 and TRBJ2-1, is EAGVAQSPRYKIIEKRQSVAFWCNPISGHATLYWYQQILGQGPKLLIQFQNNGVVDDSQLPKDRFSAERLKGVDSTLKIQPAKLEDSAVYLCASTTSGNEQFFGPGTRLTVL.

Concerning this clone itself: The CDR3 is cut off 3 residues early in the read; its end comes from the germline J gene. This sequence joins TRBV18 and TRBJ2-3; 9 bases align to TRBD2. CDR3 length: 16 residues. Per the germline V gene, CDR1 is KGHSH and CDR2 is LQKENI. J gave up 5 bases and V 3 bases, and 9 bases lay outside the gene matches. CDR3 in amino acids: CASSPRQGAGGDTQYF. CDR3 DNA (partial): TGTGCCAGCTCACCCCGACAGGGAGCGGGAGGAGATACG.

Worth noting for this clone: The CDR3 end is not reached by the read, which stops 3 residues before it; the germline J gene fills it in. The chain joins TRBV6-1 to TRBJ1-2, with a tentative D call TRBD1 (6 bases). Germline loops: CDR1 MNHNS, CDR2 SASEGT. Trimming removed 3 bases from V and 5 bases from J, with 16 bases in between. The CDR3 totals 15 residues. The CDR3 is CASSDWGQGRYGYTF. The sequenced CDR3 bases are TGTGCCAGCAGTGATTGGGGCCAGGGGCGGTATGGC.